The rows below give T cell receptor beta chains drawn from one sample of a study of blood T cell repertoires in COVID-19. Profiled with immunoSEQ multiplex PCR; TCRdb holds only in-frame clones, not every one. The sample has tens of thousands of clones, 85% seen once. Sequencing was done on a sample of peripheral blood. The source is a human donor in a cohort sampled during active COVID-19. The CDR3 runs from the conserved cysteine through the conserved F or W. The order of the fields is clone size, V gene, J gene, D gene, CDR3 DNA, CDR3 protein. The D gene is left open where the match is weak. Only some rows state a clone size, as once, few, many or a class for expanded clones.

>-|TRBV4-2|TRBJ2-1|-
TGTGCCAGCAGTTCGAACTATGGTTCCTACAATGAGCAGTTCTTC
CASSSNYGSYNEQFF
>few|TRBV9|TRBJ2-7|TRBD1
TGTGCCAGCAGCGAGGCCCTGGGACAGTACTACGAGCAGTACTTC
CASSEALGQYYEQYF
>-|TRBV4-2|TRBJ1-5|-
TGTGCCAGCAGCCGGGGCCTCAATCAGCCCCAGCATTTT
CASSRGLNQPQHF
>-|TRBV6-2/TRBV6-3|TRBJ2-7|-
TGTGCCAGCAGTTACCCCCGTTACTACGAGCAGTACTTC
CASSYPRYYEQYF
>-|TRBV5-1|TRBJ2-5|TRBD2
TGCGCCAGCAGCTTGGGCGGGGGAGGGGTCGCAGAGACCCAGTACTTC
CASSLGGGGVAETQYF
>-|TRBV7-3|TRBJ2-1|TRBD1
TGTGCCAGCAGCCGGGACAGTTACAATGAGCAGTTCTTC
CASSRDSYNEQFF
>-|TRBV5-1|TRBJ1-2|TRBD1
TGCGCCAGCAGCCTGCTAACCCCGACAGGGGATGGCTACACCTTC
CASSLLTPTGDGYTF
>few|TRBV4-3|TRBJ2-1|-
TGCGCCAGCAGCCAAGAGCGGGCTGGGGATGAGCAGTTCTTC
CASSQERAGDEQFF
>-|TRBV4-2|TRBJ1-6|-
TGTGCCAGCAGCCCTGACAGGAATTCACCCCTCCACTTT
CASSPDRNSPLHF
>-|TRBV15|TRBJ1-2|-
TGTGCCACCAGCAGAAAACAGGTGACCTATGGCTACACCTTC
CATSRKQVTYGYTF
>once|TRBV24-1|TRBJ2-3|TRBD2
TGTGCCACCAGTGATCCCGGGGGGGCTTACACAGATACGCAGTATTTT
CATSDPGGAYTDTQYF
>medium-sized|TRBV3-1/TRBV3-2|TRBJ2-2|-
TGTGCCAGCAGCCCAGTGGGCGACACCGGGGAGCTGTTTTTT
CASSPVGDTGELFF
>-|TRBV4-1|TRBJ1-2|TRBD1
TGCGCCAGCAGCCAAGGACAGGGACGGGAGGGCTACACCTTC
CASSQGQGREGYTF
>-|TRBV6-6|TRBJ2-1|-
TGTGCCAGCACCCTTCCGGAGAGGGTGGAGCAGTTCTTC
CASTLPERVEQFF
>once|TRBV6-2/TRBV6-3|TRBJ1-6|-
TGTGCCAGCAGTGGCGGGGGGGCTTCACCCCTCCACTTT
CASSGGGASPLHF
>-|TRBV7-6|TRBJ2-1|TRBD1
TGTGCCAGCAGCTACAACACTCCCGGGACAGGCCTATTCAATGAGCAGTTCTTC
CASSYNTPGTGLFNEQFF
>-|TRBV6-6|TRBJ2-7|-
TGTGCCAGCAGTTACTCGATTGCAGTCTACGAGCAGTACTTC
CASSYSIAVYEQYF
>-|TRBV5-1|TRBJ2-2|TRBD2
TGCGCCAGCAGCATCCCGGGACTAGCGGGGGGGAACACCGGGGAGCTGTTTTTT
CASSIPGLAGGNTGELFF
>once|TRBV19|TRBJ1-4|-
TGTGCCAGTAGTATAGGACCGGCGGGTGAAAAACTGTTTTTT
CASSIGPAGEKLFF
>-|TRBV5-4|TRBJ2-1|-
TGTGCCAGCAGCTTGGTGGGGGCCAGCTCCTACAATGAGCAGTTCTTC
CASSLVGASSYNEQFF
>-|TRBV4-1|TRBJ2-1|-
TGCGCCAGCAGCCCACTCACGGGCAATGAGCAGTTCTTC
CASSPLTGNEQFF
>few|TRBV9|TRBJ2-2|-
TGTGCCAGCAGCGGCCGGGACACCAACACCGGGGAGCTGTTTTTT
CASSGRDTNTGELFF
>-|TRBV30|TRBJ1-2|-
TGTGCCTGGCACACTCCTCCGGGCCTCAGGGACTATGGCTACACCTTC
CAWHTPPGLRDYGYTF
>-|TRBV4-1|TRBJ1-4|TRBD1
TGCGCCAGCAGCCAAGGGGACAGACAACGGGAAAAACTGTTTTTT
CASSQGDRQREKLFF
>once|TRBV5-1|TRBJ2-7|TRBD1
TGCGCCAGCAGCTCTCCGGGACAGGGCTACGAGCAGTACTTC
CASSSPGQGYEQYF
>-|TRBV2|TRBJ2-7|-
TGTGCCAGCAACCGACAATACGAGCAGTACTTC
CASNRQYEQYF
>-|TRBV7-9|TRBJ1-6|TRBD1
TGTGCCAGCAGCTTGGGGACAGCGAGCTCCTATAATTCACCCCTCCACTTT
CASSLGTASSYNSPLHF
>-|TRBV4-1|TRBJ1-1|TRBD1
TGCGCCAGCAGCCGACAGGGGTTGGGGGGCACTGAAGCTTTCTTT
CASSRQGLGGTEAFF
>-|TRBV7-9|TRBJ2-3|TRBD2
TGTGCCAGCAGCTTAGTGGGGACTAGCGGGAGGAATACGCAGTATTTT
CASSLVGTSGRNTQYF
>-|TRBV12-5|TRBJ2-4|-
TGTGCTAGTGGTTTAGGAGGGGAGGGGGACATTCAGTACTTC
CASGLGGEGDIQYF
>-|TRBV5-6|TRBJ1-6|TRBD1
TGTGCCAGCAGCCGGACAGGGGTCGGGAGCTCCTATAATTCACCCCTCCACTTT
CASSRTGVGSSYNSPLHF
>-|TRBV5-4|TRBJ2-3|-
TGTGCCAGCAGCACCGGGACAAAGACAGATACGCAGTATTTT
CASSTGTKTDTQYF
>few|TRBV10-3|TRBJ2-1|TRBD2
TGTGCCATCAGTGAGTCCGGGACTAGCGGGGGGAGACCCCCTCAAAGGGTGCAGTTCTTC
CAISESGTSGGRPPQRVQFF
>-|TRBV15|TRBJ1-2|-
TGTGCCACCAGCAGAGCCGCCGACAGGTTCTATGGCTACACCTTC
CATSRAADRFYGYTF
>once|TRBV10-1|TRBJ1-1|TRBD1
TGCGCCAGCAGTGGGTATGACAGGGATGGGGGCCCGGACACTGAAGCTTTCTTT
CASSGYDRDGGPDTEAFF
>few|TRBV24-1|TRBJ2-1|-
TGTGCCACCAGTGACGGACAGAAATTCTACAATGAGCAGTTCTTC
CATSDGQKFYNEQFF
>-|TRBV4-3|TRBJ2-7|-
TGCGCCAGCAGCAAAGACCCTCTCCATGAGGCGGGGAGCTCCTACGAGCAGTACTTC
CASSKDPLHEAGSSYEQYF
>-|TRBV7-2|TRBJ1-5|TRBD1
TGTGCCAGCAGCTTCGACAGGGACCAGCCCCAGCATTTT
CASSFDRDQPQHF
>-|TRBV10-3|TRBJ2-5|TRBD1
TGTGCCATCAGCCTGGGACAGGGGGTTGTTAAAGAGACCCAGTACTTC
CAISLGQGVVKETQYF
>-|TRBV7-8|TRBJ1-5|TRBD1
TGTGCCAGCAGCTTAGGTGGGACAGTTAGCAATCAGCCCCAGCATTTT
CASSLGGTVSNQPQHF
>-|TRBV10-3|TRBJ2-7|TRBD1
TGTGCCATCAGTGAGCCGGGACAGGGGAGCTCCTACGAGCAGTACTTC
CAISEPGQGSSYEQYF
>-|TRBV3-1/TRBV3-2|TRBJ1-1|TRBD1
TGTGCCAGCAGCCTCGGACAGGTGGTCGCTGAAGCTTTCTTT
CASSLGQVVAEAFF
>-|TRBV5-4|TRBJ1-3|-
TGTGCCAGCAGCCCCCCCGGCGGTGGAAACACCATATATTTT
CASSPPGGGNTIYF
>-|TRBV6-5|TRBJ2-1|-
TGTGCCAGCAGGTACATGGGCGATGAGCAGTTCTTC
CASRYMGDEQFF
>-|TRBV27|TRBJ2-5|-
TGTGCCAGCCGGGAGAGGGGGGGCTGGAAAGAGACCCAGTACTTC
CASRERGGWKETQYF
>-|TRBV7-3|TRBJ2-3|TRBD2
TGTGCCAGCAGGCTAGCGGCTACGAGGGGCACAGATACGCAGTATTTT
CASRLAATRGTDTQYF
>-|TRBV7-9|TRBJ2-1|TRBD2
TGTGCCAGCAGCTTAGGAGGGACGGCGGGGGGGCGTTACAATGAGCAGTTCTTC
CASSLGGTAGGRYNEQFF
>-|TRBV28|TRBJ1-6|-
TGTGCCAGCAGTTTCGGGGGCTATAATTCACCCCTCCACTTT
CASSFGGYNSPLHF
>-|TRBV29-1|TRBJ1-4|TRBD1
TGCAGCGTTGGGAAAGGGACAGGGGCCGAAAAACTGTTTTTT
CSVGKGTGAEKLFF
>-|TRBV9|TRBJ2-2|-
TGTGCCAGCAGCGTAGGTATGGGACATAACACCGGGGAGCTGTTTTTT
CASSVGMGHNTGELFF